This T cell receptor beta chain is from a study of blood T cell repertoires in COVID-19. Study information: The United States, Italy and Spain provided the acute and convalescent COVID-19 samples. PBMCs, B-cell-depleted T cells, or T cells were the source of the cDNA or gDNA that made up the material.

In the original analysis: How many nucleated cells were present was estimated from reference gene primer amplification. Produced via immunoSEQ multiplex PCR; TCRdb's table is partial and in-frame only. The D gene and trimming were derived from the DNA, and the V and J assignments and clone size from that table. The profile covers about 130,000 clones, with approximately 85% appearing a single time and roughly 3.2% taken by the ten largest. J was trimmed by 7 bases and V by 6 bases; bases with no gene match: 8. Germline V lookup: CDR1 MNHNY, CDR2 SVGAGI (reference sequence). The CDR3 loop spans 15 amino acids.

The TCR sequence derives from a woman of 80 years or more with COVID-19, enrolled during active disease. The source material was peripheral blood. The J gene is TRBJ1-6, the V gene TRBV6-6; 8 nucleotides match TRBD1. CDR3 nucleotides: TGTGCCAGCAGACAACCGGGACAGGTCAATTCACCCCTCCACTTT. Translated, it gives CASRQPGQVNSPLHF.